What follows describes a single T cell receptor beta chain. Method: immunoSEQ multiplex PCR; TCRdb's copy keeps in-frame clones and lacks some. The sample has about 240,000 clones; over 65% are singletons. The data belong to a study of blood T cell repertoires in COVID-19. Across the study: The samples span acute and convalescent COVID-19 from the United States, Italy and Spain.

V lost 1 base to trimming and J lost 7 bases, with 14 bases between them. CDR3 length: 15 amino acids. Germline V gives CDR1 SNHLY, CDR2 FYNNEI. The gene calls are TRBV2 and TRBJ1-5; D remains ambiguous. Sequencing used peripheral blood. The sequence came from an elderly woman with acute or convalescent COVID-19. This chain's CDR3 is CASSEEGGREQPQHF. In nucleotides, the CDR3 is TGTGCCAGCAGTGAAGAGGGAGGCCGAGAGCAGCCCCAGCATTTT.